This TCR beta chain derives from a study of blood T cell repertoires in COVID-19. Study-wide context: From the United States, Italy and Spain came samples of acute and convalescent COVID-19. PBMCs, B-cell-depleted T cells, or T cells provided the cDNA or gDNA that made up the material.

Each recovered donor of Cohort 3 presented with two negative PCRs, clearance, or symptom resolution. The method was immunoSEQ multiplex PCR; TCRdb's version includes in-frame clones alone and lacks a portion of them. The sample lists about 150,000 clones; around four fifths were seen once. V lost 0 bases, J lost 0 bases, and 4 bases lay in between. The germline CDR1 and CDR2 sequences are LGHNA and YNFKEQ. There are 14 residues in the CDR3. Specimen: PBMCs or T cells enriched from blood (not recorded which). This sequence joins TRBV4-2 and TRBJ2-3; no definite D call. This clonotype originated in a woman in her thirties or forties who had recovered from COVID-19. CDR3: CASSQDGSTDTQYF. CDR3 DNA sequence: TGTGCCAGCAGCCAAGACGGTAGCACAGATACGCAGTATTTT.